These 7 T cell receptor beta chains share one sample of origin, sequenced in a study of T cells in Graves' hyperthyroidism and ophthalmopathy. RNA transcripts were the template for amplifying TCR beta CDR3 regions. Primed by the HTBI set, a first-round RT-PCR was run on the TCR CDR3. TCRdb processed the multiplex PCR reads anew with MiXCR; each CDR3 protein has one entry. The sample carries 250,000 to 300,000 distinct CDR3 sequences, 14% to 15% recorded once. The specimen sequenced was blood. The receptor source for this set is a middle-aged woman with Graves' hyperthyroidism that later progressed to Graves' ophthalmopathy.

There are many counts of this clonotype. This rearrangement joins TRBV12-3 or TRBV12-4 to TRBJ2-1; 7 positions agree with TRBD2. The J segment lost 8 bases and the V segment lost 6 bases, leaving 22 bases of the junction unmatched. The CDR3 covers 18 residues. The chain's CDR3 is CASSQTSRRTDSVDEQFF. For the CDR3, the DNA is TGTGCCAGCAGCCAGACTAGCCGGCGAACTGATAGCGTCGATGAGCAGTTCTTC.

This clonotype was recorded many times. The chain couples TRBV12-3 or TRBV12-4 to TRBJ1-1; no clear D gene. V was cut by 4 bases and J by 5 bases, with 14 bases left in between. The CDR3 contains 14 residues. The CDR3 region is CASSSKSLRTEAFF. The CDR3, as DNA: TGTGCCAGCAGTTCCAAGTCCCTCCGGACTGAAGCTTTCTTT.

In its sample, this clonotype was seen many times. This chain links TRBV20-1 with TRBJ1-6; possible D gene TRBD1, 6 bases. The germline V gene encodes CDR1 DFQATT and CDR2 SNEGSKA (reference sequence). V lost 6 bases to trimming and J lost 3 bases, with 9 bases between them. The CDR3 is 13 residues long. DNA for the CDR3: TGCAGTGCCCGGACAGTCTATAATTCACCCCTCCACTTT. Amino acid sequence: CSARTVYNSPLHF.

This clonotype was seen at least ten times. The V call is TRBV29-1, the J call TRBJ2-2; D unclear. This CDR3 region has 14 residues. V was shortened by 4 bases and J by 2 bases, with 11 bases between the two germline ends. Germline values: CDR1 SQVTM, CDR2 ANQGSEA. CDR3 sequence: CSVAVNRNTGELFF. The CDR3 nucleotides read TGCAGCGTTGCAGTGAACAGAAACACCGGGGAGCTGTTTTTT.

This chain links TRBV19 with TRBJ1-3; a weak D match, TRBD1 (5 bases). Per germline, CDR1 LNHDA and CDR2 SQIVND (reference sequence). V was clipped by 6 bases and J by 0 bases, with 12 bases between them. This CDR3 is built from 15 residues. The CDR3 region has the DNA TGTGCCAGTAGGAAGCTAGGGGACTCTGGAAACACCATATATTTT. Residues: CASRKLGDSGNTIYF.

This clonotype was counted only a few times. V is TRBV18 and J is TRBJ2-7; 8 nucleotides align to TRBD1. CDR1 KGHSH and CDR2 LQKENI come from the germline V gene. Trimming at V came to 3 bases and at J to 0 bases, leaving 10 bases not matched to a gene. This CDR3 spans 17 amino acids. Here the CDR3 reads CASSPAGGQGSSYEQYF. The CDR3 DNA is TGTGCCAGCTCACCGGCCGGTGGACAGGGAAGCTCCTACGAGCAGTACTTC.

This clonotype was counted only a few times. The chain has TRBV6-2 or TRBV6-3 and TRBJ2-3; tentatively, D is TRBD2 (5 bases). Germline V lookup: CDR1 MNHEY, CDR2 SVGEGT. The CDR3 totals 12 residues. V was trimmed by 2 bases and J by 7 bases, leaving 7 bases between them. CDR3 loop: CASSYPDYTQYF. CDR3 nucleotide sequence: TGTGCCAGCAGTTACCCGGACTATACGCAGTATTTT.